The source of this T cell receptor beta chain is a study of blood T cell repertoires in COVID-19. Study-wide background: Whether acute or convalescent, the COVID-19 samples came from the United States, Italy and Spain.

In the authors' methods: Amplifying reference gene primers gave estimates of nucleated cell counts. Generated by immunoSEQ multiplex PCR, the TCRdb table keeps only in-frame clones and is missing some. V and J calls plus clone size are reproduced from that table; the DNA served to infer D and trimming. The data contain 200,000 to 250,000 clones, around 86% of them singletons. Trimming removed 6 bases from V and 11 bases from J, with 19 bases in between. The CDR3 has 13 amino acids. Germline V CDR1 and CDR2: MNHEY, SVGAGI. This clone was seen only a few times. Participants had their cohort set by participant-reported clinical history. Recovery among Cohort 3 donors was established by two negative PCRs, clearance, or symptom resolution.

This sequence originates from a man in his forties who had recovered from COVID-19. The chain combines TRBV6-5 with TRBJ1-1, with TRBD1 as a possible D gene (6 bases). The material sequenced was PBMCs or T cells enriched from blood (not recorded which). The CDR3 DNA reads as TGTGCCAGCAGGAAGACTCCAGGGGAGTACGCTTTCTTT. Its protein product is CASRKTPGEYAFF.